This T cell receptor beta chain was sequenced during a study of cytomegalovirus exposure and HLA in healthy donors. V trimming: 4 bases; J trimming: 3 bases; junction bases outside the gene matches: 17. CDR1 SGHRS and CDR2 YFSETQ come from the germline V gene. This CDR3 has 19 amino acids. Profiling relied on immunoSEQ multiplex PCR, and the TCRdb table lists in-frame clones only, not all of them. Of some 83,000 clones in the sample, 90% to 95% were seen once. The origin of this receptor is a woman in her late teens or twenties in good health and CMV-seronegative. The chain is built from TRBV5-1 and TRBJ1-3, with TRBD1 identical over 9 bases. The sequenced sample consisted of PBMCs. The CDR3 region is CASSPTGTGPGEGGNTIYF. The CDR3 coding sequence is TGCGCCAGCAGCCCTACCGGGACAGGGCCCGGCGAGGGTGGAAACACCATATATTTT.